The entry below describes one T cell receptor (beta chain). Its specificity is not known. These data come from a study of post-analysis software for immune sequencing data. Study conclusions and caveats: Strong co-clustering by F measure linked samples that shared a preparation batch. A handful of TRBV segments occurring more often in patients than controls included TRBV5-6, TRBV5-1 and TRBV20-1.

Unique molecular identifiers featured in each of the TCR beta cDNA libraries. TCRdb itself ran the PCR reads through MiXCR, one entry per CDR3 protein. The data contain hundreds of thousands of distinct CDR3 sequences, around 27% of them singletons. The germline CDR1 and CDR2 sequences are MNHNS and SASEGT. The CDR3 loop spans 14 amino acids. Trimming left V 7 bases short and J 11 bases short, with 21 bases between. This sequence was found in a girl aged 5 to 17 with multiple sclerosis. Sequencing was performed on blood. The chain carries TRBV6-1 and TRBJ1-5; the D gene is possibly TRBD1 (5 bases). The CDR3 here is CASNRALGEGAQHF. The CDR3 bases are TGTGCCAGCAATCGAGCACTGGGGGAAGGGGCCCAGCATTTT.